This is a list of T cell receptor beta chains from one sample in a study of shared clonotypes between healthy human individuals. Method: immunoSEQ multiplex PCR; TCRdb's copy keeps in-frame clones and lacks some. This repertoire shows about 2.3 million clones, 85% to 95% found once; its top ten account for more than 0.35%. Sequencing was performed on naive CD4+ T cells from PBMCs. The receptors come from a man aged 18 to 29 in good health. Some clones in this sample may be carry-over from other donors' samples. CDR3s include the opening cysteine and the closing phenylalanine or tryptophan. The order of the fields is V gene, J gene, CDR3 protein.

V: TRBV10-2; J: TRBJ2-5; CDR3: CASSVAGKETQYF
V: TRBV5-6; J: TRBJ1-2; CDR3: CASSLQGARGYTF
V: TRBV30; J: TRBJ2-1; CDR3: CAWMLGSGSRREQFF
V: TRBV27; J: TRBJ1-2; CDR3: CASSSSTIGGYTF
V: TRBV28; J: TRBJ2-5; CDR3: CASSFFRSGETQYF
V: TRBV7-2; J: TRBJ1-1; CDR3: CASSLGGLNTEAFF
V: TRBV28; J: TRBJ1-2; CDR3: CASSPPSRGYTF
V: TRBV5-1; J: TRBJ2-7; CDR3: CASSLGGGDTYEQYF
V: TRBV2; J: TRBJ1-4; CDR3: CASSPDRANEKLFF
V: TRBV5-1; J: TRBJ2-5; CDR3: CASSYSDYTKETQYF
V: TRBV19; J: TRBJ1-1; CDR3: CASRTGGYTEAFF
V: TRBV4-1; J: TRBJ2-7; CDR3: CASSFSGDLYEQYF
V: TRBV6-1; J: TRBJ2-5; CDR3: CASSEPRWQGKGTQYF
V: TRBV5-1; J: TRBJ2-5; CDR3: CASSLEEETQYF
V: TRBV18; J: TRBJ2-2; CDR3: CASSRASNTGELFF
V: TRBV18; J: TRBJ2-2; CDR3: CASSPRLAANTGELFF
V: TRBV5-4; J: TRBJ1-1; CDR3: CASSLLGPGLRNTEAFF
V: TRBV27; J: TRBJ2-1; CDR3: CASSPANGRTYNEQFF
V: TRBV21-1; J: TRBJ2-1; CDR3: CASSSWTSGRQPYNEQFF
V: TRBV27; J: TRBJ1-2; CDR3: CASSLSSAAGSGYTF
V: TRBV10-3; J: TRBJ2-3; CDR3: CAISENPAGTDTQYF
V: TRBV4-3; J: TRBJ2-1; CDR3: CASSPRTSGRLNEQFF
V: TRBV18; J: TRBJ2-1; CDR3: CASSPPYDNFNEQFF
V: TRBV2; J: TRBJ2-5; CDR3: CASSRLGQETQYF
V: TRBV11-2; J: TRBJ1-5; CDR3: CASSLQGGNQPQHF
V: TRBV6-5; J: TRBJ2-3; CDR3: CASSFNRVSTDTQYF
V: TRBV5-1; J: TRBJ1-4; CDR3: CASSLGQVINEKLFF
V: TRBV4-2; J: TRBJ2-7; CDR3: CASSQAWVGSYEQYF
V: TRBV6-5; J: TRBJ2-1; CDR3: CASTAPSGRTNEQFF
V: TRBV6-5; J: TRBJ2-2; CDR3: CASSYSPTGVTGELFF
V: TRBV5-6; J: TRBJ2-7; CDR3: CASSLGLAGDYEQYF
V: TRBV5-1; J: TRBJ2-1; CDR3: CATSVAGDLSYNEQFF
V: TRBV6-6; J: TRBJ1-5; CDR3: CASSYRGQGQPQHF
V: TRBV5-1; J: TRBJ2-1; CDR3: CASSQGRSSYNEQFF
V: TRBV5-4; J: TRBJ2-1; CDR3: CASSLPVSSYNEQFF
V: TRBV29-1; J: TRBJ2-7; CDR3: CSVGGLAGAYEQYF
V: TRBV5-1; J: TRBJ2-1; CDR3: CASSLVGSPQQFF
V: TRBV5-1; J: TRBJ2-7; CDR3: CASSPGTSGNEQYF
V: TRBV5-6; J: TRBJ1-2; CDR3: CASSLLGQGGGYTF
V: TRBV2; J: TRBJ2-6; CDR3: CASPTGVTSGANVLTF
V: TRBV5-1; J: TRBJ2-1; CDR3: CASSSRVGEYNEQFF
V: TRBV28; J: TRBJ2-3; CDR3: CASSQGGSTDTQYF
V: TRBV27; J: TRBJ2-7; CDR3: CAMGRNEHEQYF
V: TRBV4-2; J: TRBJ2-2; CDR3: CASSQVGGSGELFF
V: TRBV6-1; J: TRBJ2-2; CDR3: CASSERANTGELFF
V: TRBV30; J: TRBJ2-5; CDR3: CAWSVRGYETQYF
V: TRBV28; J: TRBJ2-5; CDR3: CASSPWTSIETQYF
V: TRBV5-1; J: TRBJ2-2; CDR3: CASSSEPAGGTGELFF
V: TRBV28; J: TRBJ1-4; CDR3: CASSGQDQPNEKLFF